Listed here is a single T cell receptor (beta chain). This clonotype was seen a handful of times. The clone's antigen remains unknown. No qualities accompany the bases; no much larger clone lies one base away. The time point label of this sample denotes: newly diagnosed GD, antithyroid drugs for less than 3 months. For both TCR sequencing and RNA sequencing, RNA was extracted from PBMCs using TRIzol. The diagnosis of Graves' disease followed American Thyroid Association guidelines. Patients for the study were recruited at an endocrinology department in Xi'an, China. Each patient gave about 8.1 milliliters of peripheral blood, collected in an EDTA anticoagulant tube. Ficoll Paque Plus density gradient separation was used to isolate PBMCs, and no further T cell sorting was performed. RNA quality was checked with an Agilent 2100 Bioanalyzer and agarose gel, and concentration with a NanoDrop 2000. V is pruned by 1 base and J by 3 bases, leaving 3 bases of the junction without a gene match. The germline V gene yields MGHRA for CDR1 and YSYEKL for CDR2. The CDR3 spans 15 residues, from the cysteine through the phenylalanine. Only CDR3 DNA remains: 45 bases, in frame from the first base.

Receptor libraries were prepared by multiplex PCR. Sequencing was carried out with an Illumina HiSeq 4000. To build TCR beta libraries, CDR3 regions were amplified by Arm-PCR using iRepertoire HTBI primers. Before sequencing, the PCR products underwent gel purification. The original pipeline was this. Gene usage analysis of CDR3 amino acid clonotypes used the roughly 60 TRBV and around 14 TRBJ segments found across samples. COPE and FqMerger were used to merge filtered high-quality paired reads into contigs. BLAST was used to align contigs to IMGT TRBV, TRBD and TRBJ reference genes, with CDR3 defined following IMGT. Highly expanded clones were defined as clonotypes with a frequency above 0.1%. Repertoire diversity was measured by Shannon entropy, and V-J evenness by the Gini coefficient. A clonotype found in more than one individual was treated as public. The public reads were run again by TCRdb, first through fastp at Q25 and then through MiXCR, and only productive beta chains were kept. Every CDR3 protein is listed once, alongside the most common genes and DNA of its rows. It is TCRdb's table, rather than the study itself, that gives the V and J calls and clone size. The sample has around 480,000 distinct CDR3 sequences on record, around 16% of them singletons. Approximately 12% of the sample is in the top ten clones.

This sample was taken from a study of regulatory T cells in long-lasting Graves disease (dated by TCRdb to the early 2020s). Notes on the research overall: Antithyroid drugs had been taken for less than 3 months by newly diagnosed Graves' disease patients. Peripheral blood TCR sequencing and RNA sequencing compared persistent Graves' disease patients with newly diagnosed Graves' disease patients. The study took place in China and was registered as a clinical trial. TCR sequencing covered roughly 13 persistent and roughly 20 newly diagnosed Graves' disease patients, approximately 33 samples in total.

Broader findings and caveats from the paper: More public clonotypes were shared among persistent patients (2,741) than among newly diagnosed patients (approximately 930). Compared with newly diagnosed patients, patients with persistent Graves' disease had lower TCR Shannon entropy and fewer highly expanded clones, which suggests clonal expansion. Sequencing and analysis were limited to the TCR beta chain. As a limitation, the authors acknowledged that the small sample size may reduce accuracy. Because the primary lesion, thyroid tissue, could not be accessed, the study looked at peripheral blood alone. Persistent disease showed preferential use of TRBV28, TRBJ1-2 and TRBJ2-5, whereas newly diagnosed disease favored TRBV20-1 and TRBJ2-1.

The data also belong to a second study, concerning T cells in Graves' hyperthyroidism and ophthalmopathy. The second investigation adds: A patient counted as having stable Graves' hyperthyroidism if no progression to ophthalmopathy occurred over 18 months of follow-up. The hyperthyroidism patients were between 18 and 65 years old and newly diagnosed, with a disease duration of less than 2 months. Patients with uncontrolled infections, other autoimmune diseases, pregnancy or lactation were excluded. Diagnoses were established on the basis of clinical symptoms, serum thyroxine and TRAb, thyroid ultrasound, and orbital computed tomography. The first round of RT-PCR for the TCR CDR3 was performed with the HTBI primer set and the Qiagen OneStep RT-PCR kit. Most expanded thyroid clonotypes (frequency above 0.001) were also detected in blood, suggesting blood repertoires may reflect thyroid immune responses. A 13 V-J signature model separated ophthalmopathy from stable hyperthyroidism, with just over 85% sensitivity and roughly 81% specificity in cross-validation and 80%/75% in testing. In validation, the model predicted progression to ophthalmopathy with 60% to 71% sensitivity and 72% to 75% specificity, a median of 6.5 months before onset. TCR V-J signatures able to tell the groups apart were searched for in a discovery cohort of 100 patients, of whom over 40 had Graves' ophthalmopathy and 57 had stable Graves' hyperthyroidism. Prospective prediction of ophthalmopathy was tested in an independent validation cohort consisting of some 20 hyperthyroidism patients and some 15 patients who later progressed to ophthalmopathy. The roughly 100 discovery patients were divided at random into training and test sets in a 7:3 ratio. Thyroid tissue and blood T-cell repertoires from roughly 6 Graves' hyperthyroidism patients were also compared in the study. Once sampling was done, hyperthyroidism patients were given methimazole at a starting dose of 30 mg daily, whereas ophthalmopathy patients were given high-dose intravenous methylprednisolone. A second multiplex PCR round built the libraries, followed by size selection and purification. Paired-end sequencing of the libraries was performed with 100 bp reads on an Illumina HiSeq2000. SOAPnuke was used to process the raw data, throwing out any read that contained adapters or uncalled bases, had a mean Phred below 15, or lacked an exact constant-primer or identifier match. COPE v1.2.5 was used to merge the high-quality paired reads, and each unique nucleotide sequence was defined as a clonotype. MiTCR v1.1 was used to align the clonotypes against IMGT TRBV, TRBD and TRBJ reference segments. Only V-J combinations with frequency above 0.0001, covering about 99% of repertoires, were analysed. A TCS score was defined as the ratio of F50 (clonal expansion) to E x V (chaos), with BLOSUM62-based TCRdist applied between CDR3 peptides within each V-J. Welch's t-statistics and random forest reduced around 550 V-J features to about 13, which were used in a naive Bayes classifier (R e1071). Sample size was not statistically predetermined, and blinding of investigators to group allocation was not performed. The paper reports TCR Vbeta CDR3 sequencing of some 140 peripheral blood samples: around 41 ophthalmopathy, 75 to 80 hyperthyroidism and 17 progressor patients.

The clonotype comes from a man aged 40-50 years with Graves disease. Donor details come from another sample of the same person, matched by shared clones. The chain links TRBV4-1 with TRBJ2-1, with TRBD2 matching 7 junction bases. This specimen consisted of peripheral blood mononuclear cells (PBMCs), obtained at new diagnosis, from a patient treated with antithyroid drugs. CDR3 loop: CASSQVRTSYNEQFF. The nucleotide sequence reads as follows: TGCGCCAGCAGCCAAGTTCGGACTAGCTACAATGAGCAGTTCTTC.